This T cell receptor beta chain was profiled in a study of cytomegalovirus exposure and HLA in healthy donors. PCR was performed using 60 Vbeta and 13 Jbeta primers. Assay: immunoSEQ multiplex PCR; the TCRdb copy retains only in-frame clones and omits some. The repertoire holds 200,000 to 250,000 clones, with 65% to 90% as singletons. Germline V gives CDR1 SGHTA, CDR2 FQGNSA. The CDR3 has 11 amino acids. V was shortened by 3 bases and J by 8 bases, with 7 bases between the two germline ends. The origin of this receptor is a girl under 18 in good health and CMV-seronegative. The chain employs TRBV7-2 and TRBJ1-2; the D gene is possibly TRBD1 (5 bases). Sequencing was carried out using PBMCs. The CDR3 coding sequence is TGTGCCAGCAGCTTTGGGGGGGGCTACACCTTC. This sequence encodes CASSFGGGYTF.